The 31 T cell receptor beta chains listed next were all sequenced from one sample in a study of blood T cell repertoires in COVID-19. The repertoire was sequenced with immunoSEQ multiplex PCR; TCRdb's copy has only in-frame clones and lacks some. This sample has some 160,000 clones, with about 89% found just once. Sequenced input: peripheral blood. Receptors originate from a man aged 55 to 69 with acute or convalescent COVID-19.

J is TRBJ2-5 and V is TRBV13; 13 bases are shared with TRBD2. The CDR3 sequence is 18 residues long. V shed 2 bases and J 3 bases; nucleotides not matched to a gene: 9. Germline lookup yields CDR1 PRHDT and CDR2 FYEKMQ (reference sequence). The CDR3 region has the DNA TGTGCCAGCAGCTTATGGAGTAGGACTAGCGGGGGTGAAGAGACCCAGTACTTC. It specifies CASSLWSRTSGGEETQYF. The full variable domain, completed using reference TRBV13 and TRBJ2-5, is AAGVIQSPRHLIKEKRETATLKCYPIPRHDTVYWYQQGPGQDPQFLISFYEKMQSDKGSIPDRFSAQQFSDYHSELNMSSLELGDSALYFCASSLWSRTSGGEETQYFGPGTRLLVL.

The rearrangement links TRBV27 to TRBJ1-2, with 7 bases identical to TRBD1. The CDR3 length is 14 residues. V gave up 5 bases and J gave up 3 bases; unmatched junction bases: 6. Germline assignment: CDR1 MNHEY and CDR2 SMNVEV (reference sequence). For the CDR3, the DNA is TGTGCCAGCAGTACCGGGACAGCTCACTATGGCTACACCTTC. Its protein is CASSTGTAHYGYTF.

The chain employs TRBV30 and TRBJ1-1; D perhaps matches TRBD1 (5 bases). The CDR3 runs to 12 residues. The V gene's germline CDR1 is GTSNPN and CDR2 SVGIG (reference sequence). V was clipped by 2 bases and J by 4 bases, with 8 bases between them. CDR3 nucleotide sequence: TGTGCCTGGAGTTGGGGGGGCACTGAAGCTTTCTTT. The encoded protein is CAWSWGGTEAFF.

The chain uses TRBV4-3 and TRBJ1-4, with 8 bases identical to TRBD1. Losses at the gene ends were 4 bases for V and 7 bases for J; bases not matched to a gene: 5. Germline lookup yields CDR1 LGHNA and CDR2 YSLEER. This CDR3 has 14 residues. CDR3 loop: CASSPTGGGEKLFF. Written as DNA, the CDR3 is TGCGCCAGCAGCCCCACAGGGGGGGGTGAAAAACTGTTTTTT.

CDR3: CATSSATGGNEKLFF. CDR3 coding DNA: TGTGCCACCAGCTCGGCCACAGGGGGCAATGAAAAACTGTTTTTT. The chain is built from TRBV15 and TRBJ1-4; 9 bases match TRBD1. The germline CDR1 and CDR2 sequences are LNHNV and YYDKDF (reference sequence). Trimming cost V 5 bases and J 5 bases; bases outside gene matches: 6. The CDR3 length is 15 residues.

The CDR3 DNA sequence: TGTGCCAGCAGCCCAGGGACAGGGGTTTATCAGCCCCAGCATTTT. It codes for CASSPGTGVYQPQHF. The chain has TRBV4-2 and TRBJ1-5; 10 nucleotides align to TRBD1. This CDR3 has 15 residues. CDR1 and CDR2 from the germline V gene are LGHNA and YNFKEQ. Trimming removed 4 bases from V and 5 bases from J; junction bases left unmatched: 5.

The gene calls are TRBV4-3 and TRBJ1-1, with D possibly matching TRBD1 (5 bases). The CDR3 spans 19 residues. The germline V and J ends were trimmed by 3 bases and 1 base, with 24 bases remaining between them. Germline-derived CDR1 and CDR2 are LGHNA and YSLEER. The DNA of the CDR3 is TGCGCCAGCAGCCAGGACCAGGGAATATGGTCGCGAGGGAACACTGAAGCTTTCTTT. This sequence encodes CASSQDQGIWSRGNTEAFF.

The CDR3 reads CASSLAGGGDTQYF. In nucleotides, the CDR3 is TGTGCCAGCAGCTTGGCGGGCGGGGGAGATACGCAGTATTTT. This sequence joins TRBV5-6 and TRBJ2-3, with TRBD2 matching 7 bases. The CDR3 runs to 14 residues. V shed 0 bases, J shed 5 bases, and the junction held 3 bases outside the gene matches. CDR1 is SGHDT, CDR2 YYEEEE, per germline.

The chain uses TRBV10-3 and TRBJ2-3; TRBD2 might be the D (7 bases). This CDR3 region has 15 residues. The germline CDR1 and CDR2 sequences are ENHRY and SYGVKD. The germline V and J ends were trimmed by 3 bases and 1 base, with 11 bases remaining between them. The CDR3 loop is CAISDLRGRTDTQYF. The CDR3 nucleotides are TGTGCCATCAGTGACTTGCGGGGGCGCACAGATACGCAGTATTTT.

Note on this clone: Within the sample, other DNA sequences also encode this same CDR3. The rearrangement links TRBV6-2 or TRBV6-3 to TRBJ1-2; TRBD1 aligns across 7 bases. The CDR3 contains 13 residues. The ends lost 2 bases at V and 3 bases at J; junction bases unmatched: 0. Germline-derived CDR1 and CDR2 are MNHEY and SVGEGT. Here the CDR3 reads CASSYGQDYGYTF. As DNA, the CDR3 is TGTGCCAGCAGTTACGGACAGGACTATGGCTACACCTTC.

This clone was seen only once. The rearrangement uses TRBV6-5 and TRBJ2-1; 12 nucleotides line up with TRBD2. V was pared by 7 bases and J by 7 bases, with 8 bases of the junction left unmatched. Germline CDR1 MNHEY, CDR2 SVGAGI. The CDR3 spans 15 residues. The CDR3 sequence is CASTLGLAGRNEQFF. The CDR3 region has the DNA TGTGCCAGCACCCTCGGACTAGCGGGGCGGAATGAGCAGTTCTTC.

V and J are TRBV1 and TRBJ1-1. TRBV1 is flagged as a pseudogene. This CDR3 spans 16 amino acids. The DNA of the CDR3 is TGCACCAGCAGCCAAGGATTTCGGGGTGTGAACACTGAAGCTTTCTTT. It is translated as CTSSQGFRGVNTEAFF.

This clone was picked up one time. The chain recombines TRBV7-8 with TRBJ2-7, with D perhaps TRBD1 (6 bases). CDR1 is SGHVS and CDR2 is FQNEAQ in the germline V gene. The length of the CDR3 is 16 residues. V lost 1 base to trimming and J lost 2 bases, with 15 bases between them. The chain's CDR3 is CASSLVKQGYPYEQYF. CDR3 in DNA: TGTGCCAGCAGCTTAGTTAAACAGGGCTACCCCTACGAGCAGTACTTC. Supplemented by reference TRBV7-8 and TRBJ2-7, the full variable domain reads GAGVSQSPRYKVAKRGQDVALRCDPISGHVSLFWYQQALGQGPEFLTYFQNEAQLDKSGLPSDRFFAERPEGSVSTLKIQRTQQEDSAVYLCASSLVKQGYPYEQYFGPGTRLTVT.

The chain links TRBV30 to TRBJ1-2, with a tentative D call TRBD1 (5 bases). CDR3 length: 12 amino acids. V dropped 4 bases and J dropped 8 bases, with 14 bases sitting between them. CDR1 and CDR2 from the germline V gene are GTSNPN and SVGIG (reference sequence). Here the CDR3 reads CAWNPGFGGYTF. The CDR3 DNA reads TGTGCCTGGAACCCAGGGTTCGGAGGCTACACCTTC.

The chain uses TRBV6-1 and TRBJ1-5, with D unresolved. This CDR3 contains 12 residues. V lost 0 bases to trimming and J lost 13 bases, with 10 bases between them. Per the germline V gene, CDR1 is MNHNS and CDR2 is SASEGT. The CDR3 sequence: CASSEALPGQHF. The CDR3, as DNA: TGTGCCAGCAGTGAAGCGCTCCCGGGACAGCATTTT.

The chain carries TRBV18 and TRBJ2-7; 14 bases are shared with TRBD2. The junction had 16 bases not matched to a gene; V was cut back by 5 bases and J by 7 bases. This CDR3 comprises 18 residues. CDR1 is KGHSH, CDR2 LQKENI, per germline. CDR3 loop: CASSSTGTSGGPAGEQYF. In nucleotides, the CDR3 is TGTGCCAGCTCATCGACCGGGACTAGCGGGGGCCCCGCGGGGGAGCAGTACTTC. Full variable domain (outside the CDR3, taken from reference TRBV18 and TRBJ2-7): NAGVMQNPRHLVRRRGQEARLRCSPMKGHSHVYWYRQLPEEGLKFMVYLQKENIIDESGMPKERFSAEFPKEGPSILRIQQVVRGDSAAYFCASSSTGTSGGPAGEQYFGPGTRLTVT.

The chain carries TRBV7-2 and TRBJ1-1; D is ambiguous. This CDR3 spans 15 amino acids. The germline V and J ends were trimmed by 6 bases and 1 base, with 15 bases remaining between them. The germline V gene encodes CDR1 SGHTA and CDR2 FQGNSA. The DNA of the CDR3 is TGTGCCAGCAGTCTAGAGTTCGCACGGAACACTGAAGCTTTCTTT. As protein: CASSLEFARNTEAFF.

This chain joins TRBV5-1 and TRBJ1-6; D perhaps matches TRBD1 (5 bases). CDR3 length equals 14 residues. The germline V gene encodes CDR1 SGHRS and CDR2 YFSETQ. V was clipped by 0 bases and J by 9 bases, with 10 bases between them. CDR3 region: CASSLGGDRSPLHF. As DNA, the CDR3 is TGCGCCAGCAGCTTGGGGGGGGATCGTTCACCCCTCCACTTT.

The CDR3 coding sequence is TGTGCCAGCAGCGAACCACTGGACGGGACCTACGAGCAGTACTTC. Amino acid sequence: CASSEPLDGTYEQYF. The V call is TRBV5-4, the J call TRBJ2-7, with a possible D match to TRBD2 (5 bases). The CDR3 runs 15 residues. Trimming left V 4 bases short and J 2 bases short, with 16 bases between. Germline CDR1 is SGHNT and CDR2 is YYREEE (reference sequence).

The chain couples TRBV7-2 to TRBJ1-2; 10 bases map to TRBD1. CDR1 is SGHTA and CDR2 is FQGNSA in the germline V gene. The CDR3 consists of 14 residues. Germline trimming cut 5 bases from V and 4 bases from J; bases unmatched to any gene: 4. The CDR3 bases are TGTGCCAGCAGCCCCCGGACAGGGGGCTATGGCTACACCTTC. The encoded protein is CASSPRTGGYGYTF.

The chain couples TRBV5-1 to TRBJ1-2, with 8 bases identical to TRBD1. Trimming took 7 bases from V and 7 from J; bases not matched to a gene: 6. Germline CDR1 SGHRS, CDR2 YFSETQ. This CDR3 has 12 amino acids. DNA of the CDR3: TGCGCCAGCTCGACAGGGGACGTTGGCTACACCTTC. Translated: CASSTGDVGYTF.

J is TRBJ2-7 and V is TRBV4-1, with D tentatively TRBD1 (5 bases). Germline V gene lookup returns CDR1 MGHRA and CDR2 YSYEKL. This CDR3 spans 14 amino acids. Trimming stripped 3 bases from V and 2 bases from J, with 11 bases between. CDR3 in DNA: TGCGCCAGCAGCCACCGGCAGGGAACCTACGAGCAGTACTTC. Translated: CASSHRQGTYEQYF.

This clone was seen once. The rearrangement uses TRBV5-8 and TRBJ2-7; D is unresolved. Germline CDR1 reads SGHTS; CDR2 reads YDEGEE. CDR3 size: 15 residues. Trimming took 0 bases from V and 2 from J, leaving 12 bases between them. The CDR3 DNA follows: TGTGCCAGCAGCTTGGAGTCAGCGCGCACCTACGAGCAGTACTTC. It yields the protein CASSLESARTYEQYF.

The rearrangement joins TRBV6-5 to TRBJ2-3, with a tentative D call TRBD2 (7 bases). The length of the CDR3 is 15 residues. Trimming pared 6 bases from V and 0 bases from J, leaving 13 bases between. Germline V gives CDR1 MNHEY, CDR2 SVGAGI. CDR3 nucleotide sequence: TGTGCCAGCAGGGGGAGGGGGGCGAGCACAGATACGCAGTATTTT. It codes for CASRGRGASTDTQYF.

With respect to this clone: The sample carries other DNA sequences with the same CDR3. V usage is TRBV6-1 and J usage is TRBJ1-5, with D perhaps matching TRBD1 (5 bases). Trimming removed 0 bases at V and 2 bases at J, with 8 bases between. In germline, CDR1 is MNHNS, CDR2 SASEGT. This CDR3 has 15 amino acids. The CDR3 region is CASSEAGGGNQPQHF. The CDR3 DNA reads TGTGCCAGCAGTGAAGCTGGGGGGGGCAATCAGCCCCAGCATTTT.

For the CDR3, the DNA is TGTGCCAGCAGCTTAGGTGTGGCTCAGGCGCTCTATGGCTACACCTTC. This sequence encodes CASSLGVAQALYGYTF. This chain links TRBV5-4 with TRBJ1-2, with unresolved D. The germline CDR1 and CDR2 sequences are SGHNT and YYREEE (reference sequence). The CDR3 has 16 amino acids. Trimming shortened V by 2 bases and J by 4 bases, and 18 bases separated the two germline ends.

The chain joins TRBV25-1 to TRBJ2-3, with a tentative D call TRBD2 (5 bases). Germline loops: CDR1 MGHDK, CDR2 SYGVNS. Trimming took 4 bases from V and 0 from J, leaving 14 bases between them. CDR3 length: 16 residues. CDR3 region: CASSAPLGGSTDTQYF. The CDR3 bases are TGTGCCAGCAGTGCGCCCTTGGGCGGGAGCACAGATACGCAGTATTTT. Drawing the rest from reference TRBV25-1 and TRBJ2-3, the complete variable domain is EADIYQTPRYLVIGTGKKITLECSQTMGHDKMYWYQQDPGMELHLIHYSYGVNSTEKGDLSSESTVSRIRTEHFPLTLESARPSHTSQYLCASSAPLGGSTDTQYFGPGTRLTVL.

The rearrangement uses TRBV29-1 and TRBJ2-5; D remains unclear. The CDR3 is 13 residues long. Trimming removed 3 bases at V and 2 bases at J, with 10 bases between. Germline lookup yields CDR1 SQVTM and CDR2 ANQGSEA. The CDR3 sequence: CSVESLRQETQYF. CDR3 bases: TGCAGCGTTGAGTCGCTCAGGCAAGAGACCCAGTACTTC.

The chain joins TRBV11-2 to TRBJ2-7; 8 nucleotides align to TRBD1. Trimming removed 4 bases from V and 2 bases from J; junction bases left unmatched: 7. This CDR3 has 15 amino acids. Germline V CDR1 and CDR2: SGHAT, FQNNGV. The CDR3 coding sequence is TGTGCCAGCAGCTCGATAAGGGGACAGGCCTACGAGCAGTACTTC. Translating it yields CASSSIRGQAYEQYF.

V is TRBV4-1 and J is TRBJ2-2; 7 bases match TRBD1. The CDR3 covers 15 residues. Germline lookup yields CDR1 MGHRA and CDR2 YSYEKL. V shed 1 base, J shed 4 bases, and the junction held 3 bases outside the gene matches. CDR3 DNA sequence: TGCGCCAGCAGCCAAGTGGGACAGACCACCGGGGAGCTGTTTTTT. This encodes CASSQVGQTTGELFF.

The chain uses TRBV9 and TRBJ1-5, with TRBD1 identical over 8 bases. Germline V gene lookup returns CDR1 SGDLS and CDR2 YYNGEE. The CDR3 loop spans 14 amino acids. Losses at the gene ends were 3 bases for V and 6 bases for J; bases not matched to a gene: 5. In nucleotides, the CDR3 is TGTGCCAGCAGCGACTCAGGGGGCCCTCAGCCCCAGCATTTT. Its translation: CASSDSGGPQPQHF.